A selection of T cell receptor beta chains follows, all from one sample in a study of CD8 T cells in ankylosing spondylitis. TCRdb independently ran MiXCR on the 5' RACE reads; one entry per CDR3 protein. The repertoire holds about 250,000 distinct CDR3 sequences, with roughly 32% as singletons. Material for sequencing was blood, either unsorted or a sorted T cell fraction (not recorded which). The receptors originated from a male donor with ankylosing spondylitis or in good health (not recorded which). CDR3s include the opening cysteine and the closing phenylalanine or tryptophan. Rows give clone size only sometimes, using once, few, many, or a class for an expanded clone.

abundance,v_gene,CDR3aa
few,TRBV20-1,CSARIGEGTDTQYF
.,TRBV5-5,CASSSSPDTGEQYF
.,TRBV12-3/TRBV12-4,CASSSGLAGYEQYF
once,TRBV3-1,CASSQGRGRAKNIQYF
.,TRBV10-3,CAISKDPGDTIYF
.,TRBV20-1,CSAREWAGAYEQYF
few,TRBV13,CASTPRTGTNYGYTF
.,TRBV12-3/TRBV12-4,CASSSAGGPGNEQFF
.,TRBV12-3/TRBV12-4,CASSPGTTVRNTGELFF
few,TRBV5-6,CASSLGFQGLETQYF
.,TRBV7-9,CASRSGGSGELFF
.,TRBV4-2,CASSQIVRDNYNSPLHF
few,TRBV5-6,CASSLLAGAQETQYF
.,TRBV28,CASSPWTGLIHEQYF
.,TRBV20-1,CSALHLTWSDTDTQYF
few,TRBV4-1,CASSQARQGYGYTF
few,TRBV10-3,CAISESGDFGYTF
.,TRBV5-1,CASTERPSNTEAFF
once,TRBV21-1,CASGDSTGELFF
.,TRBV18,CASSLRRTGGREKLFF
.,TRBV19,CASSIGDRGLTEAFF
few,TRBV7-9,CASSLASGLGTDTQYF
.,TRBV7-3,CASSQTGTGETQYF